This T cell receptor (beta chain) was observed in a study of human T cells and chemical hapten exposure. This clonotype showed up just a few times. Time point defined: patch test 2, 6 weeks after DPC sensitization. The treatment is: therapeutic diphenylcyclopropenone sensitization with weekly scalp DPC. This CDR3 comprises 14 residues. Trimming at V came to 5 bases and at J to 4 bases, leaving 7 bases not matched to a gene. Germline V gives CDR1 SEHNR, CDR2 FQNEAQ (reference sequence). MiXCR, run by TCRdb on the RACE reads, gives a single entry per CDR3 protein. In the table there are some 350,000 distinct CDR3 sequences, about 6% of which are singletons.

Sequenced material: whole blood, taken in connection with sensitization to the hapten diphenylcyclopropenone (DPC). The chain has TRBV7-9 and TRBJ1-2, with 7 bases aligning to TRBD1. The TCR sequence derives from a woman in her late teens or twenties with alopecia areata. Some clones in this sample may be carry-over from other donors' samples. The DNA of the CDR3 is TGTGCCAGCAGCCCACTCCGGGACAGCTATGGCTACACCTTC. Translated: CASSPLRDSYGYTF.